The clone carrying this T cell receptor beta chain was seen more than once but under ten times. Its specificity is not known. This record comes from a study of cytomegalovirus exposure and HLA in healthy donors. Study-wide background: Early on, a data release was issued that held approximately 92 million unique TCRs from HLA-typed donors. Study-level points and caveats: Apart from CMV serostatus, no immune exposure information was available. In a later analysis, HLA-associated beta chains showed higher expansion and lower generation probabilities than comparable chains.

Use of 60 Vbeta and 13 Jbeta primers characterized the PCR. TCRdb's table, derived via immunoSEQ multiplex PCR, lists solely in-frame clones and lacks some. The table has roughly 110,000 clones, around three quarters seen once. The CDR3 consists of 13 residues. Trimming pared 3 bases from V and 3 bases from J, leaving 8 bases between. Germline V gives CDR1 MNHEY, CDR2 SVGAGI. V is TRBV6-5 and J is TRBJ1-1; D perhaps matches TRBD1 (5 bases). Sequenced sample: PBMCs. The receptor comes from a woman aged 18-35 years in good health and CMV-seropositive. The CDR3 region is CASSYGGDTEAFF. In nucleotides, the CDR3 is TGTGCCAGCAGTTATGGGGGGGACACTGAAGCTTTCTTT.